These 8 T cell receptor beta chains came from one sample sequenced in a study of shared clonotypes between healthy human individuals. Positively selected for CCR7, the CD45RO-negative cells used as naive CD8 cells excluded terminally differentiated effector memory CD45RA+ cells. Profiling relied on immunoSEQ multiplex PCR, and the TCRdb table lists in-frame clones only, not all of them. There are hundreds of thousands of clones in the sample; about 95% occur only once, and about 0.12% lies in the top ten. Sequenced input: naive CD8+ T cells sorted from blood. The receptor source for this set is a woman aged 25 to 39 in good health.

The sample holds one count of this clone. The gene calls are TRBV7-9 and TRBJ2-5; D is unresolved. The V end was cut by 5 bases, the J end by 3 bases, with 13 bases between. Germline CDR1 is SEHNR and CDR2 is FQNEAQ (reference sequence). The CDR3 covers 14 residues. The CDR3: CASSQLMVEETQYF. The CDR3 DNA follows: TGTGCCAGCAGCCAACTTATGGTCGAAGAGACCCAGTACTTC.

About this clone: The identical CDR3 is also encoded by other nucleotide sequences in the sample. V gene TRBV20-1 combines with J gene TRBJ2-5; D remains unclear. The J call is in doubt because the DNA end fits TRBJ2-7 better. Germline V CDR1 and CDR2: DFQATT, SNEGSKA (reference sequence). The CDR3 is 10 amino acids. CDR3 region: CSARDYEQYF. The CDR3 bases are TGCAGTGCTAGAGACTACGAGCAGTACTTC.

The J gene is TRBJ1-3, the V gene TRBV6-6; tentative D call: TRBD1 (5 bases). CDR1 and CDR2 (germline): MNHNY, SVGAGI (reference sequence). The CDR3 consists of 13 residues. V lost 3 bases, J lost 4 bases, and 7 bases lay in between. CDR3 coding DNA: TGTGCCAGCAGTTATAAGGGGGGAAACACCATATATTTT. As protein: CASSYKGGNTIYF.

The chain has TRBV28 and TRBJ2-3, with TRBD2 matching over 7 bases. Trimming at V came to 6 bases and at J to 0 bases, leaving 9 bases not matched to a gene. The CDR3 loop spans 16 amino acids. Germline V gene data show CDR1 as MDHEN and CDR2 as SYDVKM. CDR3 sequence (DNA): TGTGCCAGCAGCGGGGGGAGGTCGTCTAGCACAGATACGCAGTATTTT. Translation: CASSGGRSSSTDTQYF.

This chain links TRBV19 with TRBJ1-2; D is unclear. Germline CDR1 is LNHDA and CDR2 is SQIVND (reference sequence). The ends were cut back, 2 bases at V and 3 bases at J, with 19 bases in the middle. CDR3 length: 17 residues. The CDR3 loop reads CASSISSTGEEHYGYTF. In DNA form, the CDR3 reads TGTGCCAGTAGTATATCATCTACGGGCGAAGAACACTATGGCTACACCTTC.

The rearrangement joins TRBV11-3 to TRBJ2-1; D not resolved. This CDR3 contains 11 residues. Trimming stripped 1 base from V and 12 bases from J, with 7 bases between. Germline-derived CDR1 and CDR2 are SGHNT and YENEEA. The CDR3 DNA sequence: TGTGCCAGCAGCTTAGGGGGTAGGCAGTTCTTC. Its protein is CASSLGGRQFF.

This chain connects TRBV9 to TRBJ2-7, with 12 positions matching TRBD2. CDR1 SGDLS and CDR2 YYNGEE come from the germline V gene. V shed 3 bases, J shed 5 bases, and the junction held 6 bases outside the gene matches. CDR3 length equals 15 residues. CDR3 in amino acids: CASSAASGRANEQYF. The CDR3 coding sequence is TGTGCCAGCAGCGCCGCTAGCGGGAGGGCCAACGAGCAGTACTTC. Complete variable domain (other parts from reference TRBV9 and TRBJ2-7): DSGVTQTPKHLITATGQRVTLRCSPRSGDLSVYWYQQSLDQGLQFLIQYYNGEERAKGNILERFSAQQFPDLHSELNLSSLELGDSALYFCASSAASGRANEQYFGPGTRLTVT.

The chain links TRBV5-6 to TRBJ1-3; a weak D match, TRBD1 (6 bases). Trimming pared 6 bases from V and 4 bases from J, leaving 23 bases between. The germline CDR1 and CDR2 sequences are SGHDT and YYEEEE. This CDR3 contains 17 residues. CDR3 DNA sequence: TGTGCCAGCACCGATGCTCTGAAGGGGGGGCAAGGAAACACCATATATTTT. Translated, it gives CASTDALKGGQGNTIYF.